This T cell receptor (beta chain) was captured in a study of T cell changes during pregnancy in multiple sclerosis. The ends were cut back, 7 bases at V and 9 bases at J, with 21 bases in the middle. Germline assignment: CDR1 MDHEN and CDR2 SYDVKM. There are 14 residues in the CDR3. Sequenced by immunoSEQ multiplex PCR; TCRdb stores in-frame clones only, minus some. The sample yields about 110,000 clones, under 95% seen once. The sequence was obtained from a female donor with multiple sclerosis, enrolled in a pregnancy study. The V gene is TRBV28, the J gene TRBJ1-1, with D perhaps matching TRBD1 (5 bases). Material: peripheral blood, obtained after pregnancy. CDR3 DNA sequence: TGTGCCAGCACCCCTTCGGGAAGGGACTCTAAAGCTTTCTTT. This translates into CASTPSGRDSKAFF.